This T cell receptor beta chain emerged from a study of blood T cell repertoires in COVID-19. Study at large: COVID-19 samples, acute and convalescent, were from the United States, Italy and Spain. The analysed material was cDNA or gDNA that came from T cells, B-cell-depleted T cells, or PBMCs.

V lost 1 base and J 0 bases, leaving 12 bases between the germline ends. CDR1 is SGHAT, CDR2 FQNNGV, per germline. The CDR3 loop spans 16 amino acids. As processed by the authors: Nucleated cell counts were estimated from reference gene primer amplification. Profiling relied on immunoSEQ multiplex PCR, and the TCRdb table lists in-frame clones only, not all of them. V, J and clone size derive from that table, while D and trimming were established from the DNA sequence. Among fewer than 250,000 clones listed, approximately 85% were seen once. The sequencing sample was made of peripheral blood. This clonotype originated in a man aged 45-65 years with acute or convalescent COVID-19. The chain joins TRBV11-2 to TRBJ1-2; D ambiguous. The CDR3 region is CASSLVRSEANYGYTF. DNA for the CDR3: TGTGCCAGCAGCTTAGTTCGCAGCGAAGCTAACTATGGCTACACCTTC.